This passage covers 27 T cell receptor beta chains from one sample sequenced in a study of blood T cell repertoires in COVID-19. Libraries were prepared by immunoSEQ multiplex PCR; TCRdb keeps only in-frame clonotypes and omits some of them. In the table there are about 59,000 clones, about 80% of which are singletons. The sample consisted of peripheral blood. The receptors come from a man between 60 and 75 years old with acute or convalescent COVID-19.

The chain's CDR3 is CASSLEGMQETQYF. CDR3 bases: TGTGCCAGCAGCTTGGAGGGGATGCAAGAGACCCAGTACTTC. The J gene is TRBJ2-5, the V gene TRBV5-6; D perhaps matches TRBD1 (5 bases). With 0 bases removed from V and 2 bases from J, the gap between germline ends came to 8 bases. The CDR3 runs 14 residues. Germline CDR1 and CDR2: SGHDT and YYEEEE.

V gene TRBV6-6 combines with J gene TRBJ1-1, with a tentative D call TRBD1 (5 bases). The CDR3 is 14 amino acids. The germline V gene has CDR1 MNHNY and CDR2 SVGAGI (reference sequence). The V gene lost 4 bases and the J gene lost 4 bases, with 13 bases spanning the gap. The CDR3 DNA reads as TGTGCCAGCAGTTCCCGTCAGGGAGGCACTGAAGCTTTCTTT. Amino acid sequence: CASSSRQGGTEAFF.

The chain joins TRBV14 to TRBJ2-7; 11 nucleotides align to TRBD1. Trimming cost V 0 bases and J 4 bases; bases outside gene matches: 2. This CDR3 comprises 15 residues. Germline V gene sequence: CDR1 SGHDN, CDR2 FVKESK. The CDR3 DNA reads as TGTGCCAGCAGCCAAGATGGGACAGGGGGGTACGAGCAGTACTTC. Amino acid sequence: CASSQDGTGGYEQYF.

V gene TRBV21-1 combines with J gene TRBJ1-3. TRBV21-1 is a recognized pseudogene. CDR3 length: 14 amino acids. CDR3 DNA sequence: TGTGCCAGCAGCAAAGCGGAGTGGGGAAACACCATATATTTT. Translated, it gives CASSKAEWGNTIYF.

DNA for the CDR3: TGTGCCAGCAGCTTAGGGGGACTAGCGGGAGGAGAGACCCAGTACTTC. Its protein is CASSLGGLAGGETQYF. The chain carries TRBV7-3 and TRBJ2-5; 15 bases align to TRBD2. The germline V gene encodes CDR1 SGHTA and CDR2 FQGTGA. Trimming at V came to 2 bases and at J to 4 bases, leaving 2 bases not matched to a gene. The CDR3 contains 16 residues. Full variable domain (missing parts from reference TRBV7-3 and TRBJ2-5): GAGVSQTPSNKVTEKGKYVELRCDPISGHTALYWYRQSLGQGPEFLIYFQGTGAADDSGLPNDRFFAVRPEGSVSTLKIQRTERGDSAVYLCASSLGGLAGGETQYFGPGTRLLVL.

This CDR3 reads CASSHRLAGLRETQYF. CDR3 DNA: TGTGCCAGCAGCCACAGACTAGCGGGATTGCGAGAGACCCAGTACTTC. This chain uses TRBV7-8 with TRBJ2-5; 11 bases are a match to TRBD2. CDR1 is SGHVS, CDR2 FQNEAQ, per germline. The CDR3 sequence is 16 residues long. The V segment lost 5 bases and the J segment 4 bases; nucleotides outside the gene matches: 9.

This chain connects TRBV29-1 to TRBJ2-1; TRBD2 matches at 9 bases. The CDR3 consists of 14 residues. J gave up 6 bases and V 6 bases, and 9 bases lay outside the gene matches. Germline CDR1 SQVTM, CDR2 ANQGSEA. CDR3 amino acids: CSVTGTSRLNEQFF. Here the CDR3 DNA reads TGCAGCGTCACCGGGACTAGCCGCCTCAATGAGCAGTTCTTC.

The gene calls are TRBV7-6 and TRBJ2-1; D not certain. This CDR3 has 11 residues. Germline CDR1 and CDR2: SGHVS and FNYEAQ. Trimming took 2 bases from V and 8 from J, leaving 4 bases between them. The CDR3: CASSLSDEQFF. The CDR3 nucleotides read TGTGCCAGCAGCTTATCGGATGAGCAGTTCTTC.

The rearrangement uses TRBV19 and TRBJ2-3, with 7 bases matching TRBD1. This CDR3 spans 12 amino acids. V was clipped by 4 bases and J by 10 bases; unmatched bases: 5. CDR1 LNHDA and CDR2 SQIVND come from the germline V gene (reference sequence). CDR3 amino acids: CASSRQGASQYF. The DNA for the CDR3 is TGTGCCAGTAGTAGACAGGGAGCTTCGCAGTATTTT.

The V call is TRBV6-5, the J call TRBJ1-1, with D uncertain. The length of the CDR3 is 15 residues. Germline CDR1 reads MNHEY; CDR2 reads SVGAGI. The V end lost 1 base, the J end lost 1 base, and 10 bases lay between the germline ends. The CDR3 region is CASSYFYQENTEAFF. The CDR3 nucleotides read TGTGCCAGCAGTTACTTTTACCAGGAGAACACTGAAGCTTTCTTT.

The J gene is TRBJ2-7, the V gene TRBV27; no clear D. The CDR3 is made up of 13 amino acids. Per germline, CDR1 MNHEY and CDR2 SMNVEV (reference sequence). The V end lost 2 bases, the J end lost 5 bases, and 10 bases lay between the germline ends. Here the CDR3 reads CASSLIASNEQYF. The CDR3, as DNA: TGTGCCAGCAGTTTAATTGCCAGTAACGAGCAGTACTTC.

The rearrangement links TRBV18 to TRBJ1-5; D remains unclear. The CDR3 runs to 13 residues. V was cut by 2 bases and J by 3 bases, with 5 bases left in between. Germline values: CDR1 KGHSH, CDR2 LQKENI. DNA of the CDR3: TGTGCCAGCTCACCATCCTCCAATCAGCCCCAGCATTTT. This sequence encodes CASSPSSNQPQHF.

This clone was seen a handful of times. The chain joins TRBV19 to TRBJ2-2; the match to TRBD1 covers 8 bases. Germline V gene lookup returns CDR1 LNHDA and CDR2 SQIVND (reference sequence). V was clipped by 6 bases and J by 5 bases; unmatched bases: 5. The CDR3 is made up of 14 amino acids. In nucleotides, the CDR3 is TGTGCCAGTAGAGACAGGGGAAGAACCGGGGAGCTGTTTTTT. It codes for CASRDRGRTGELFF.

The chain joins TRBV9 to TRBJ1-3; no firm D call. The CDR3 spans 16 residues. Trimming cost V 0 bases and J 0 bases, with 10 bases left between them. Germline loops: CDR1 SGDLS, CDR2 YYNGEE. In DNA, the CDR3 is TGTGCCAGCAGCGTAGGCGGAGGCGACTCTGGAAACACCATATATTTT. Its translation is CASSVGGGDSGNTIYF.

The rearrangement uses TRBV28 and TRBJ1-1, with 9 bases that match TRBD1. CDR1 MDHEN and CDR2 SYDVKM come from the germline V gene. The CDR3 has 16 residues. V gave up 7 bases and J gave up 4 bases; unmatched junction bases: 13. The CDR3 region is CASTRPGQGRGTEAFF. For the CDR3, the DNA is TGTGCCAGCACCCGACCTGGACAGGGGAGAGGCACTGAAGCTTTCTTT.

This rearrangement joins TRBV7-6 to TRBJ1-3; possible D gene TRBD1, 5 bases. The V end was cut by 5 bases, the J end by 0 bases, with 14 bases between. CDR1 and CDR2 from the germline V gene are SGHVS and FNYEAQ. The CDR3 spans 16 residues. The CDR3 nucleotides read TGTGCCAGCAGCCCGACAGTCTTGAGCTCTGGAAACACCATATATTTT. It codes for CASSPTVLSSGNTIYF.

The chain is built from TRBV7-3 and TRBJ1-1, with a tentative D call TRBD1 (6 bases). There are 14 residues in the CDR3. With 0 bases removed from V and 3 bases from J, the gap between germline ends came to 8 bases. Germline lookup yields CDR1 SGHTA and CDR2 FQGTGA. The CDR3 bases are TGTGCCAGCAGCTTAACAGCAGGGGACACTGAAGCTTTCTTT. This encodes CASSLTAGDTEAFF.

The CDR3 loop is CASSRDRGSYNEQFF. CDR3 DNA sequence: TGTGCCAGCAGCCGCGACAGGGGATCCTACAATGAGCAGTTCTTC. The rearrangement links TRBV7-2 to TRBJ2-1, with 8 positions matching TRBD1. Germline CDR1 reads SGHTA; CDR2 reads FQGNSA. V dropped 5 bases and J dropped 1; count of bases not matched to a gene: 4. CDR3 length: 15 amino acids. The full variable domain, with the rest looked up from reference TRBV7-2 and TRBJ2-1, is GAGVSQSPSNKVTEKGKDVELRCDPISGHTALYWYRQSLGQGLEFLIYFQGNSAPDKSGLPSDRFSAERTGGSVSTLTIQRTQQEDSAVYLCASSRDRGSYNEQFFGPGTRLTVL.

This chain links TRBV7-3 with TRBJ1-2; 10 bases are a match to TRBD1. The V and J ends lost 1 base and 7 bases, in that order; junction bases with no gene match: 9. The CDR3 has 16 residues. CDR1 and CDR2 from the germline V gene are SGHTA and FQGTGA. The CDR3 sequence: CASSLIGDRGDSGYTF. The CDR3 nucleotides read TGTGCCAGCAGCTTAATCGGGGACAGGGGAGATAGTGGCTACACCTTC.

The chain combines TRBV30 with TRBJ2-1; D may be TRBD2 (6 bases). This CDR3 is 14 amino acids long. V lost 1 base and J 9 bases, leaving 16 bases between the germline ends. Germline V lookup: CDR1 GTSNPN, CDR2 SVGIG (reference sequence). The CDR3 spells CAWSGPGVTGEQFF. The CDR3 coding sequence is TGTGCCTGGAGTGGCCCGGGAGTTACAGGTGAGCAGTTCTTC.

This chain connects TRBV7-2 to TRBJ1-2; D is unresolved. This CDR3 is 14 amino acids long. Between the trimmed V and J ends, which lost 4 bases and 6 bases, there was a span of 15 bases. The V gene's germline CDR1 is SGHTA and CDR2 FQGNSA. In DNA form, the CDR3 reads TGTGCCAGCAGCTCTTATCGAACGGGAGATGGCTACACCTTC. It is translated as CASSSYRTGDGYTF.

V gene TRBV18 combines with J gene TRBJ2-7; 11 bases fit TRBD2. The CDR3 is made up of 14 amino acids. V trimming: 3 bases; J trimming: 2 bases; junction bases outside the gene matches: 0. CDR1 KGHSH and CDR2 LQKENI come from the germline V gene. CDR3 DNA sequence: TGTGCCAGCTCACCGACTAGCGGGGCCTACGAGCAGTACTTC. Encoded protein: CASSPTSGAYEQYF.

The V and J genes are TRBV4-1 and TRBJ1-4; D remains unclear. V was cut by 4 bases and J by 0 bases, with 12 bases left in between. Germline CDR1 MGHRA, CDR2 YSYEKL. The CDR3 length is 16 residues. CDR3 coding DNA: TGCGCCAGCAGCCCACAATCGTTCCCAACTAATGAAAAACTGTTTTTT. Its protein is CASSPQSFPTNEKLFF.

Remarks on this clone: One end of the junction does not line up with germline, which may come from a read error. V is TRBV27 and J is TRBJ2-5; 9 bases match TRBD1. CDR3 length equals 14 residues. Germline-derived CDR1 and CDR2 are MNHEY and SMNVEV (reference sequence). The CDR3 here is CASSSQGAQVTQYF. The CDR3 DNA is TGTGCCAGCAGTTCACAGGGGGCCCAAGTGACCCAGTACTTC.

This clone was observed a few times. This chain connects TRBV6-5 to TRBJ1-3; a possible D gene is TRBD1 (5 bases). Germline lookup yields CDR1 MNHEY and CDR2 SVGAGI. This CDR3 has 15 amino acids. Between the trimmed V and J ends, which lost 6 bases and 2 bases, there was a span of 14 bases. CDR3 sequence (DNA): TGTGCCAGCAGGCTCGACAGAGCTCCTGGAAACACCATATATTTT. Residues: CASRLDRAPGNTIYF.

Only a few counts were recorded for this clone. V and J are TRBV19 and TRBJ1-5; D remains unclear. Germline CDR1 reads LNHDA; CDR2 reads SQIVND (reference sequence). Trimming shortened V by 2 bases and J by 0 bases, and 11 bases separated the two germline ends. This CDR3 has 16 amino acids. CDR3 DNA sequence: TGTGCCAGTAGTATAAGGACTGAGCTTAGCAATCAGCCCCAGCATTTT. Translating gives CASSIRTELSNQPQHF.

The V and J genes are TRBV2 and TRBJ2-7, with 7 bases fitting TRBD1. This CDR3 has 14 residues. J was trimmed by 5 bases and V by 7 bases; bases with no gene match: 11. Germline V gene data show CDR1 as SNHLY and CDR2 as FYNNEI. The CDR3 spells CASTEGAGPHEQYF. In DNA form, the CDR3 reads TGTGCCAGCACCGAGGGGGCAGGGCCCCACGAGCAGTACTTC.